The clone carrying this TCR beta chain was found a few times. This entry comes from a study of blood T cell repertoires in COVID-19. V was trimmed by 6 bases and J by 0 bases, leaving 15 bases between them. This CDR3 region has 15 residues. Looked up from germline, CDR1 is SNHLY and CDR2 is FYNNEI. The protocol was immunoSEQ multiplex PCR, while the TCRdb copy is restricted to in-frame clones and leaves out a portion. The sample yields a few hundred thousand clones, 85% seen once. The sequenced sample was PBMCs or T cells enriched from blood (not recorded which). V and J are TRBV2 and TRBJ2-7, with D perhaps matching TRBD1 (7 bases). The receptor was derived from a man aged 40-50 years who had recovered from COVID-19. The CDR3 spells CASSRGAASSYEQYF. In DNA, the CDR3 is TGTGCCAGCAGCAGGGGGGCAGCAAGCTCCTACGAGCAGTACTTC.